These 9 T cell receptor beta chains came from one sample sequenced in a study of Japanese encephalitis immunity and Zika vaccine responses. PBMCs were CFSE-labeled and cultured for about 6 days with peptide pools at about 0.94 ug/mL each. Unfixed live CD56-CD19-CD16-CD3+CD4+ CFSE-low cells were sorted as proliferating CD4 T cells. TCRdb reanalysed the 5' RACE reads using MiXCR and keeps one entry per CDR3 protein. Seen here are over a hundred distinct CDR3 sequences, more than 9% observed once, and the top ten hold around three fifths. The sequencing used antigen-activated CD4+ T cells from blood, cultured, collected during a Zika inactivated vaccine study. These receptors all stem from an adult man who received an inactivated Zika virus vaccine.

By frequency in the sample, this clonotype is hyperexpanded. The chain has TRBV7-3 and TRBJ2-2; D perhaps matches TRBD2 (7 bases). The CDR3 sequence is 16 residues long. Trimming left V 2 bases short and J 3 bases short, with 13 bases between. Per germline, CDR1 SGHTA and CDR2 FQGTGA. CDR3 residues: CASSLLAGADTGELFF. CDR3 in DNA: TGTGCCAGCAGCTTATTGGCGGGGGCAGACACCGGGGAGCTGTTTTTT.

This clonotype is categorized as hyperexpanded. The genes are TRBV12-3 or TRBV12-4 and TRBJ2-3; no clear D. The CDR3 is 12 residues long. Between the trimmed V and J ends, which lost 6 bases and 0 bases, there was a span of 4 bases. The CDR3 region is CASRTSTDTQYF. The CDR3 DNA follows: TGTGCCAGCAGGACTAGCACAGATACGCAGTATTTT.

This clonotype is large (0.1 to 1%) in the sample. The chain carries TRBV3-1 and TRBJ2-1; 9 bases align to TRBD2. J lost 4 bases, V lost 0 bases, and 7 bases had no gene match. The germline V gene has CDR1 LGHDT and CDR2 YNNKEL (reference sequence). The CDR3 totals 17 residues. The CDR3 DNA follows: TGTGCCAGCAGCCAAGACCAGCGGGGGGCCGTATACAATGAGCAGTTCTTC. Protein product: CASSQDQRGAVYNEQFF.

This clonotype is large within its sample. DNA of the CDR3: TGTGCCAGCAGCCCCTACACGGTCCTGACAGATACGCAGTATTTT. Encoded protein: CASSPYTVLTDTQYF. This sequence joins TRBV12-3 or TRBV12-4 and TRBJ2-3; D is uncertain. The CDR3 is made up of 15 amino acids. The germline V and J ends were trimmed by 6 bases and 3 bases, with 16 bases remaining between them.

The V and J genes are TRBV13 and TRBJ2-1; D remains ambiguous. Germline loops: CDR1 PRHDT, CDR2 FYEKMQ (reference sequence). This CDR3 contains 15 residues. V lost 4 bases and J 6 bases, leaving 16 bases between the germline ends. In nucleotides, the CDR3 is TGTGCCAGCAGCTCCGGGTCTGGGCGTACCAATGAGCAGTTCTTC. Its protein is CASSSGSGRTNEQFF.

Relative to its sample, this clonotype is hyperexpanded (1% or more). DNA of the CDR3: TGTGCCAGCAGCTTAGATGTGGAAGAGACCCAGTACTTC. Translation: CASSLDVEETQYF. This chain connects TRBV7-9 to TRBJ2-5, with no clear D. Germline CDR1 reads SEHNR; CDR2 reads FQNEAQ (reference sequence). V lost 1 base and J lost 3, with 6 bases in between. This CDR3 region has 13 residues.

This clonotype is labeled large. The chain couples TRBV21-1 to TRBJ2-7. TRBV21-1 is labeled a pseudogene. This CDR3 region has 12 residues. CDR3: CASNIPKYEQYF. The CDR3 DNA reads as TGTGCCAGCAACATTCCCAAGTACGAGCAGTACTTC.

Sample share makes this clonotype medium-sized (0.01 to 0.1%). V gene TRBV20-1 combines with J gene TRBJ2-7; TRBD2 matches at 13 bases. Trimming cost V 0 bases and J 2 bases; bases outside gene matches: 13. The germline V gene has CDR1 DFQATT and CDR2 SNEGSKA (reference sequence). The CDR3 is made up of 19 amino acids. CDR3 DNA sequence: TGCAGTGCTAGAGATCTCAACACTAGCGGGGGGGCCAGTGCCTACGAGCAGTACTTC. Protein: CSARDLNTSGGASAYEQYF.

This clonotype is large. V usage is TRBV6-2 or TRBV6-3 and J usage is TRBJ2-3, with 12 bases fitting TRBD2. This CDR3 region has 19 residues. The trim removed 0 bases at V and 0 bases at J, leaving 7 bases unmatched. Germline CDR1 reads MNHEY; CDR2 reads SVGEGT. The CDR3 spells CASSYSSSGGAGSTDTQYF. CDR3 DNA sequence: TGTGCCAGCAGTTACTCGTCTAGCGGGGGGGCCGGTAGCACAGATACGCAGTATTTT.